The next 2 T cell receptor beta chains were all read from a single sample in a study of cytomegalovirus exposure and HLA in healthy donors. In the PCR, 60 Vbeta and 13 Jbeta primers were used. Produced via immunoSEQ multiplex PCR; TCRdb's table is partial and in-frame only. The sample consists of under 90,000 clones, around 80% of them appearing once. The material sequenced was PBMCs. Receptors were obtained from a man between 40 and 49 years old in good health and CMV-seronegative.

This clone was seen a handful of times. The J gene is TRBJ1-4, the V gene TRBV19; D is perhaps TRBD1 (5 bases). The ends were cut back, 6 bases at V and 3 bases at J, with 8 bases in the middle. The CDR3 is made up of 13 amino acids. Germline assignment: CDR1 LNHDA and CDR2 SQIVND (reference sequence). Here the CDR3 DNA reads TGTGCCAGTAGCAGGGCGGCTAATGAAAAACTGTTTTTT. As protein: CASSRAANEKLFF.

The gene calls are TRBV6-5 and TRBJ1-5; 10 bases are a match to TRBD1. Per germline, CDR1 MNHEY and CDR2 SVGAGI. This CDR3 contains 16 residues. V shed 4 bases and J 6 bases; nucleotides not matched to a gene: 9. Here the CDR3 DNA reads TGTGCCAGCAGTTCCCGGGACAGGGGCGAAAGTCAGCCCCAGCATTTT. Amino acids: CASSSRDRGESQPQHF.